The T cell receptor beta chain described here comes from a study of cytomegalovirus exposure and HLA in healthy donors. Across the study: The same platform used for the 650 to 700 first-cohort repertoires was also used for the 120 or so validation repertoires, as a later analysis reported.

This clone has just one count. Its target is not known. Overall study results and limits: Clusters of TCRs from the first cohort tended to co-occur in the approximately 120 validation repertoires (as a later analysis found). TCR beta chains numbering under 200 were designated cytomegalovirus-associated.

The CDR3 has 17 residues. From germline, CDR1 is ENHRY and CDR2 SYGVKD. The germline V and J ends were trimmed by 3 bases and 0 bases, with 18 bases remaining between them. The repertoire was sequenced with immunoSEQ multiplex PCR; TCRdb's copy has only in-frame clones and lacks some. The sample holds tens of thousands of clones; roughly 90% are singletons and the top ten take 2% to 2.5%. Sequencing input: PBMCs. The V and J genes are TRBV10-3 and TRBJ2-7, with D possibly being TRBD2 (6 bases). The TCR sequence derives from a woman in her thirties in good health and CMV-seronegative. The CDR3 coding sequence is TGTGCCATCAGTGAAAGTCTGGCGGGACCGAGCTCCTACGAGCAGTACTTC. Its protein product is CAISESLAGPSSYEQYF.